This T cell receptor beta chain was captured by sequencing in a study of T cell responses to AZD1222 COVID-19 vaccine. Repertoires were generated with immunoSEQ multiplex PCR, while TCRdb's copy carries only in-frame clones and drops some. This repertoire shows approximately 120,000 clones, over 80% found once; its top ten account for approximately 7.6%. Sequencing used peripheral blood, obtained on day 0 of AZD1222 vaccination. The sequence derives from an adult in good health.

The CDR3 sequence is CASSGDEVYGYTF. For the CDR3, the DNA is TGTGCCAGCAGCGGCGATGAGGTCTATGGCTACACCTTC. The V gene is TRBV5-4, the J gene TRBJ1-2; no definite D call. CDR1 is SGHNT and CDR2 is YYREEE in the germline V gene (reference sequence). V was pared by 4 bases and J by 4 bases, with 11 bases between. CDR3 length: 13 amino acids.